The 20 T cell receptor beta chains listed next were all sequenced from one sample in a study of shared clonotypes between healthy human individuals. The table came from immunoSEQ multiplex PCR; TCRdb's copy has only in-frame clones and leaves some out. The table has about 1 million clones, about 75% seen once. The sequenced sample was memory CD4+ T cells sorted from blood. Subset noted: CD45RA-negative fraction. These receptors originate from a man between 18 and 29 years old in good health.

V is TRBV5-1 and J is TRBJ2-3; 7 bases align to TRBD2. The V and J ends lost 4 bases and 1 base, in that order; junction bases with no gene match: 6. CDR1 is SGHRS, CDR2 YFSETQ, per germline. CDR3 length: 15 residues. The CDR3 here is CASSRPSGRTDTQYF. The CDR3 coding sequence is TGCGCCAGCAGCCGACCTAGCGGACGCACAGATACGCAGTATTTT.

This sequence joins TRBV18 and TRBJ2-2; D is unclear. Trimming shortened V by 5 bases and J by 2 bases, and 12 bases separated the two germline ends. The CDR3 is made up of 15 amino acids. In germline, CDR1 is KGHSH, CDR2 LQKENI. For the CDR3, the DNA is TGTGCCAGCTCAGCCCCGGGCCTAAACACCGGGGAGCTGTTTTTT. Its translation: CASSAPGLNTGELFF.

As to this clone: This sequence may be a read error, since a much larger clone differs from it by one base. Different DNA sequences within this sample yield the same CDR3. J is TRBJ1-1 and V is TRBV5-1; no reliable D call. Germline loops: CDR1 SGHRS, CDR2 YFSETQ. The V and J ends lost 4 bases and 1 base respectively, with 8 bases between them. The CDR3 sequence is 13 residues long. The DNA for the CDR3 is TGCGCCAGCAGCCCGGACGGGAACACTGAAGCTTTCTTT. Its translation is CASSPDGNTEAFF.

The chain combines TRBV9 with TRBJ2-5, with D perhaps matching TRBD1 (5 bases). Trimming left V 0 bases short and J 5 bases short, with 14 bases between. Germline CDR1 is SGDLS and CDR2 is YYNGEE. This CDR3 has 15 residues. In DNA, the CDR3 is TGTGCCAGCAGCGTAGGGAGCAGGGCCGAGGAGACCCAGTACTTC. It is translated as CASSVGSRAEETQYF.

V usage is TRBV6-1 and J usage is TRBJ2-7; 8 nucleotides line up with TRBD2. CDR3 length equals 13 residues. Trimming removed 9 bases from V and 0 bases from J; junction bases left unmatched: 4. In germline, CDR1 is MNHNS, CDR2 SASEGT. Here the CDR3 reads CASVAGTSYEQYF. The CDR3 DNA sequence: TGTGCCAGTGTAGCGGGAACCTCCTACGAGCAGTACTTC.

This rearrangement joins TRBV5-6 to TRBJ2-6, with D perhaps matching TRBD1 or TRBD2 (5 bases each). Germline CDR1 SGHDT, CDR2 YYEEEE. Trimming removed 4 bases from V and 1 base from J, with 18 bases in between. CDR3 size: 18 residues. CDR3 DNA sequence: TGTGCCAGCAGCCCCGGGACGGTGGGAAGTTCTGGGGCCAACGTCCTGACTTTC. Translation gives CASSPGTVGSSGANVLTF.

This clone has just a few counts. V gene TRBV7-2 combines with J gene TRBJ2-7; D gene ambiguous. Between the trimmed V and J ends, which lost 3 bases and 6 bases, there was a span of 12 bases. The CDR3 is 13 residues long. CDR1 SGHTA and CDR2 FQGNSA come from the germline V gene. CDR3 DNA: TGTGCCAGCAGCTTGGATTACAGTTCCGAGCAGTACTTC. It translates to CASSLDYSSEQYF.

This clone was counted once. This chain connects TRBV19 to TRBJ1-3; the match to TRBD1 covers 7 bases. V gave up 10 bases and J gave up 1 base; unmatched junction bases: 10. CDR1 is LNHDA, CDR2 SQIVND, per germline (reference sequence). The CDR3 is 15 residues long. CDR3 in DNA: TGTGCCACCCGACAGGGAATAAATTCTGGAAACACCATATATTTT. Amino acid sequence: CATRQGINSGNTIYF. The variable domain in full, with the rest retrieved from reference TRBV19 and TRBJ1-3, is DGGITQSPKYLFRKEGQNVTLSCEQNLNHDAMYWYRQDPGQGLRLIYYSQIVNDFQKGDIAEGYSVSREKKESFPLTVTSAQKNPTAFYLCATRQGINSGNTIYFGEGSWLTVV.

The sample holds a few counts of this clone. The chain carries TRBV28 and TRBJ2-7; no reliable D call. Per the germline V gene, CDR1 is MDHEN and CDR2 is SYDVKM. The CDR3 has 12 amino acids. The V gene lost 6 bases and the J gene lost 8 bases, with 14 bases spanning the gap. CDR3 loop: CASSYNNIQQYF. The DNA for the CDR3 is TGTGCCAGCAGCTACAACAACATCCAGCAGTACTTC. Based on the CDR3 plus reference TRBV28 and TRBJ2-7, the full variable domain is DVKVTQSSRYLVKRTGEKVFLECVQDMDHENMFWYRQDPGLGLRLIYFSYDVKMKEKGDIPEGYSVSREKKERFSLILESASTNQTSMYLCASSYNNIQQYFGPGTRLTVT.

CDR3 coding DNA: TGCGCTAGTGAAAGTGCGGGGGGGGGTGAGCAGTTCTTC. This translates into CASESAGGGEQFF. This chain links TRBV10-2 with TRBJ2-1, with TRBD2 matching 9 bases. Germline lookup yields CDR1 WSHSY and CDR2 SAAADI. The length of the CDR3 is 13 residues.

About this clone: Different DNA sequences within this sample yield the same CDR3. The chain links TRBV11-2 to TRBJ2-2; no definite D call. V shed 2 bases and J shed 5 bases, with 6 bases lying between them. The germline gives CDR1 SGHAT, CDR2 FQNNGV. The CDR3 extends over 13 amino acids. The CDR3 DNA reads as TGTGCCAGCAGCTTATCCCAGACCGGGGAGCTGTTTTTT. Translating it yields CASSLSQTGELFF.

V gene TRBV5-6 combines with J gene TRBJ1-5; a possible D gene is TRBD1 (6 bases). CDR3 length: 15 amino acids. Trimming cost V 5 bases and J 0 bases, with 12 bases left between them. Germline V gene lookup returns CDR1 SGHDT and CDR2 YYEEEE. Here the CDR3 reads CASSRDRYSNQPQHF. The CDR3 DNA is TGTGCCAGCAGTCGAGACAGGTATAGCAATCAGCCCCAGCATTTT.

The chain carries TRBV7-9 and TRBJ2-7; D ambiguous. The CDR3 is 12 amino acids. CDR1 SEHNR and CDR2 FQNEAQ come from the germline V gene (reference sequence). With 3 bases removed from V and 3 bases from J, the gap between germline ends came to 6 bases. CDR3 bases: TGTGCCAGCAGCTTCCAGAACTACGAGCAGTACTTC. Amino acid sequence: CASSFQNYEQYF.

The chain recombines TRBV7-9 with TRBJ2-5; 7 nucleotides match TRBD2. V lost 4 bases, J lost 0 bases, and 5 bases stayed unmatched. Germline lookup yields CDR1 SEHNR and CDR2 FQNEAQ (reference sequence). CDR3 size: 15 residues. The CDR3 loop reads CASSSRLANQETQYF. In DNA, the CDR3 is TGTGCCAGCAGCTCGCGACTAGCCAACCAAGAGACCCAGTACTTC.

The chain joins TRBV7-3 to TRBJ2-6, with D hard to call. Germline V gene lookup returns CDR1 SGHTA and CDR2 FQGTGA. The CDR3 consists of 13 residues. V was trimmed by 5 bases and J by 3 bases, leaving 5 bases between them. The CDR3 loop is CASSPHGANVLTF. The CDR3 DNA reads TGTGCCAGCAGCCCCCATGGGGCCAACGTCCTGACTTTC.

The chain uses TRBV2 and TRBJ1-5; 7 bases fit TRBD1. The ends lost 3 bases at V and 0 bases at J; junction bases unmatched: 8. Germline CDR1 is SNHLY and CDR2 is FYNNEI. The CDR3 consists of 17 residues. The CDR3 nucleotides read TGTGCCAGCAGTGAGGGTAAGACAGGGCATAGCAATCAGCCCCAGCATTTT. Translating it yields CASSEGKTGHSNQPQHF. The full variable domain, its missing parts supplied by reference TRBV2 and TRBJ1-5, is EPEVTQTPSHQVTQMGQEVILRCVPISNHLYFYWYRQILGQKVEFLVSFYNNEISEKSEIFDDQFSVERPDGSNFTLKIRSTKLEDSAMYFCASSEGKTGHSNQPQHFGDGTRLSIL.

The rearrangement links TRBV5-6 to TRBJ1-6; 8 bases match TRBD1. V gave up 7 bases and J gave up 5 bases; unmatched junction bases: 8. The CDR3 has 15 amino acids. Per germline, CDR1 SGHDT and CDR2 YYEEEE. The CDR3 DNA reads TGTGCCAGCGCCGCGAACAGGGGGAATAATTCACCCCTCCACTTT. Its protein product is CASAANRGNNSPLHF.

This clone showed up just a few times. This chain connects TRBV18 to TRBJ1-2; TRBD1 aligns across 9 bases. The CDR3 totals 14 residues. V was pared by 4 bases and J by 6 bases, with 6 bases of the junction left unmatched. Germline CDR1 KGHSH, CDR2 LQKENI. The CDR3 here is CASSRWTGADGYTF. CDR3 in DNA: TGTGCCAGCTCACGTTGGACAGGGGCTGATGGCTACACCTTC.

This clone was found once. V is TRBV28 and J is TRBJ1-5; TRBD1 matches at 10 bases. V lost 8 bases and J lost 2; bases outside the gene matches: 9. CDR3 length equals 16 residues. CDR1 and CDR2 (germline): MDHEN, SYDVKM. DNA of the CDR3: TGTGCCAGCGGTCGGGACAGGGGAATGGGCAATCAGCCCCAGCATTTT. Protein: CASGRDRGMGNQPQHF. Complete variable domain (other parts from reference TRBV28 and TRBJ1-5): DVKVTQSSRYLVKRTGEKVFLECVQDMDHENMFWYRQDPGLGLRLIYFSYDVKMKEKGDIPEGYSVSREKKERFSLILESASTNQTSMYLCASGRDRGMGNQPQHFGDGTRLSIL.

Remarks on this clone: The sample contains more than one DNA sequence encoding this CDR3. The rearrangement uses TRBV11-3 and TRBJ2-3; D unclear. The germline V gene has CDR1 SGHNT and CDR2 YENEEA. V shed 1 base and J shed 0 bases, with 2 bases lying between them. The CDR3 loop spans 13 amino acids. Written as DNA, the CDR3 is TGTGCCAGCAGCTTAGTAAGCACAGATACGCAGTATTTT. This translates into CASSLVSTDTQYF.